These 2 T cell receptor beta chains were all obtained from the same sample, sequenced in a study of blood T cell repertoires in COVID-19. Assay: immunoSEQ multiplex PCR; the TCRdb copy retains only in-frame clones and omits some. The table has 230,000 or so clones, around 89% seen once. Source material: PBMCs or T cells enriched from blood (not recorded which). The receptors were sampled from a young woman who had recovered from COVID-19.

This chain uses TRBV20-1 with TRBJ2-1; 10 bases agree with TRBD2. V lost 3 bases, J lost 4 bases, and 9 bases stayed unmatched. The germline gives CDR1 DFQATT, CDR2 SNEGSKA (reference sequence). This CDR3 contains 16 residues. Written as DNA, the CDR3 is TGCAGTGCTAGTACCCAGCGGGGGGGGCGGTACAATGAGCAGTTCTTC. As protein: CSASTQRGGRYNEQFF.

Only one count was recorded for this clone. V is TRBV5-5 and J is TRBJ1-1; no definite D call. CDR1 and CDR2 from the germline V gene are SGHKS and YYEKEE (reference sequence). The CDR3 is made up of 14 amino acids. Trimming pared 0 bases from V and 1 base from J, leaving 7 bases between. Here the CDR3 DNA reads TGTGCCAGCAGCTTGGAATGGGCGAACACTGAAGCTTTCTTT. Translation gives CASSLEWANTEAFF. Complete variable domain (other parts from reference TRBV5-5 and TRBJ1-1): DAGVTQSPTHLIKTRGQQVTLRCSPISGHKSVSWYQQVLGQGPQFIFQYYEKEERGRGNFPDRFSARQFPNYSSELNVNALLLGDSALYLCASSLEWANTEAFFGQGTRLTVV.